The 6 T cell receptor beta chains below come from one sample, sequenced in a study of cytomegalovirus exposure and HLA in healthy donors. The method was immunoSEQ multiplex PCR; TCRdb's version includes in-frame clones alone and lacks a portion of them. The sample includes around 190,000 clones, about 89% of them seen just once. Sequenced material: PBMCs. These receptors were collected from a man aged 30 to 39 in good health and CMV-seropositive.

The chain couples TRBV13 to TRBJ2-7; no clear D. The CDR3 has 13 amino acids. Trimming shortened V by 2 bases and J by 4 bases, and 9 bases separated the two germline ends. Looked up from germline, CDR1 is PRHDT and CDR2 is FYEKMQ (reference sequence). The CDR3 loop reads CASSLRAEYEQYF. The CDR3, as DNA: TGTGCCAGCAGCTTAAGGGCCGAGTACGAGCAGTACTTC.

The chain combines TRBV2 with TRBJ2-7; D might be TRBD2 (7 bases). Germline loops: CDR1 SNHLY, CDR2 FYNNEI. CDR3 length: 14 amino acids. V shed 7 bases and J shed 2 bases, with 15 bases lying between them. CDR3 in DNA: TGTGCCAGCACCCCTGGGGGGGCCCCCTACGAGCAGTACTTC. Translation gives CASTPGGAPYEQYF.

This chain links TRBV11-3 with TRBJ2-3, with 8 positions matching TRBD2. CDR1 and CDR2 from the germline V gene are SGHNT and YENEEA. The CDR3 totals 17 residues. V shed 5 bases, J shed 5 bases, and the junction held 15 bases outside the gene matches. In DNA form, the CDR3 reads TGTGCCAGCAGCCCCGCAGACGGGAGGGCCGGTGAAGATACGCAGTATTTT. Amino acid sequence: CASSPADGRAGEDTQYF.

J is TRBJ2-7 and V is TRBV29-1; D remains unclear. CDR3 length: 11 amino acids. The V end was cut by 1 base, the J end by 3 bases, with 4 bases between. The V gene's germline CDR1 is SQVTM and CDR2 ANQGSEA. The CDR3 sequence is CSVEVLYEQYF. The DNA of the CDR3 is TGCAGCGTTGAAGTCCTCTACGAGCAGTACTTC.

This clone was observed a few times. The J gene is TRBJ1-5, the V gene TRBV2; D is perhaps TRBD1 (5 bases). This CDR3 contains 17 residues. Trimming pared 2 bases from V and 7 bases from J, leaving 21 bases between. Per germline, CDR1 SNHLY and CDR2 FYNNEI. This CDR3 is CASSESKGVWLGQPQHF. In DNA form, the CDR3 reads TGTGCCAGCAGTGAATCGAAAGGGGTTTGGTTGGGGCAGCCCCAGCATTTT.

There are many counts of this clone. This chain connects TRBV27 to TRBJ1-2; possibly TRBD1 for D (6 bases). Per the germline V gene, CDR1 is MNHEY and CDR2 is SMNVEV (reference sequence). The V end lost 3 bases, the J end lost 8 bases, and 16 bases lay between the germline ends. The CDR3 contains 14 residues. The CDR3 protein is CASSFRGATEGYTF. CDR3 sequence (DNA): TGTGCCAGCAGTTTTAGGGGGGCCACGGAGGGCTACACCTTC.